Each of the 20 T cell receptor beta chains below was sequenced from the same sample in a study of CD8+ T cells in alopecia areata. Following extraction, RNA underwent reverse transcription to cDNA, which served as the sequencing template. TCRdb's table, derived via immunoSEQ multiplex PCR, lists solely in-frame clones and lacks some. The sample has fewer than 250,000 clones, 60% seen once; the top ten hold roughly 0.67%. Treatment specified: oral pan-JAK inhibitor, 5-10 mg twice daily. The material was CD4+ T cells sorted from blood, obtained at week 4, from a patient treated with tofacitinib. The receptors were sampled from a human donor with alopecia areata.

This chain uses TRBV4-3 with TRBJ2-3, with D unresolved. V gave up 0 bases and J gave up 1 base, with 11 bases separating them. The germline V gene has CDR1 LGHNA and CDR2 YSLEER. The CDR3 spans 16 residues. This chain's CDR3 is CASSQDNSLRTDTQYF. The DNA for the CDR3 is TGCGCCAGCAGCCAAGATAACTCTTTACGCACAGATACGCAGTATTTT.

Remarks on this clone: At the DNA level, this CDR3 is encoded by other sequences in the same sample as well. The DNA for the CDR3 is TGTGCCAGCAGTCCTACAGGACAAGAGACCCAGTACTTC. Protein sequence: CASSPTGQETQYF. The V gene is TRBV28, the J gene TRBJ2-5; perhaps TRBD1 as D (5 bases). The CDR3 has 13 amino acids. V was cut by 5 bases and J by 2 bases, with 9 bases left in between. Germline V lookup: CDR1 MDHEN, CDR2 SYDVKM. The full variable domain, in which reference TRBV28 and TRBJ2-5 provide the parts outside the CDR3, is DVKVTQSSRYLVKRTGEKVFLECVQDMDHENMFWYRQDPGLGLRLIYFSYDVKMKEKGDIPEGYSVSREKKERFSLILESASTNQTSMYLCASSPTGQETQYFGPGTRLLVL.

This clone was seen a few times. V gene TRBV29-1 combines with J gene TRBJ1-5, with 7 nucleotides matching TRBD1. The V segment lost 5 bases and the J segment 4 bases; nucleotides outside the gene matches: 5. The CDR3 covers 13 residues. The V gene's germline CDR1 is SQVTM and CDR2 ANQGSEA. The CDR3 region is CSVRQGPNQPQHF. In nucleotides, the CDR3 is TGCAGCGTTCGACAGGGCCCGAATCAGCCCCAGCATTTT. The complete variable domain, with remaining parts taken from reference TRBV29-1 and TRBJ1-5, reads SAVISQKPSRDICQRGTSLTIQCQVDSQVTMMFWYRQQPGQSLTLIATANQGSEATYESGFVIDKFPISRPNLTFSTLTVSNMSPEDSSIYLCSVRQGPNQPQHFGDGTRLSIL.

The rearrangement links TRBV2 to TRBJ1-5, with D perhaps TRBD1 (6 bases). This CDR3 has 14 amino acids. Germline V gene data show CDR1 as SNHLY and CDR2 as FYNNEI. Trimming shortened V by 1 base and J by 4 bases, and 8 bases separated the two germline ends. CDR3 residues: CASSEDTGNQPQHF. CDR3 bases: TGTGCCAGCAGTGAAGATACAGGGAATCAGCCCCAGCATTTT.

This clone was seen a single time. CDR3 in DNA: TGCAGCACCCTAGCGGGAGGGCACAATGAGCAGTTCTTC. Amino acid sequence: CSTLAGGHNEQFF. The chain links TRBV29-1 to TRBJ2-1; 12 nucleotides line up with TRBD2. The junction had 4 bases not matched to a gene; V was cut back by 8 bases and J by 5 bases. Germline V gives CDR1 SQVTM, CDR2 ANQGSEA. CDR3 size: 13 residues.

The genes are TRBV7-2 and TRBJ2-7; 15 nucleotides line up with TRBD2. Losses at the gene ends were 5 bases for V and 1 base for J; bases not matched to a gene: 9. This CDR3 is 18 amino acids long. The germline V gene encodes CDR1 SGHTA and CDR2 FQGNSA. In nucleotides, the CDR3 is TGTGCCAGCAGCCATAGGACTAGCGGGAGGGCCGATTCCTACGAGCAGTACTTC. This codes for CASSHRTSGRADSYEQYF.

J is TRBJ1-1 and V is TRBV11-2; D unresolved. The CDR3 spans 12 residues. V lost 0 bases to trimming and J lost 6 bases, with 5 bases between them. Germline values: CDR1 SGHAT, CDR2 FQNNGV. The CDR3 here is CASSLDFSEAFF. In DNA form, the CDR3 reads TGTGCCAGCAGCTTAGATTTCTCTGAAGCTTTCTTT.

The rearrangement links TRBV7-8 to TRBJ1-2; a weak D match, TRBD1 (5 bases). The CDR3 has 14 amino acids. Germline assignment: CDR1 SGHVS and CDR2 FQNEAQ. V was cut by 2 bases and J by 6 bases, with 13 bases left in between. The CDR3 coding sequence is TGTGCCAGCAGCTTACGCGGGACTCGTAATGGCTACACCTTC. This encodes CASSLRGTRNGYTF.

This clone was found a few times. This chain joins TRBV18 and TRBJ2-3; unclear D gene. Germline V gene sequence: CDR1 KGHSH, CDR2 LQKENI. Trimming took 0 bases from V and 8 from J, leaving 12 bases between them. The length of the CDR3 is 14 residues. The CDR3 DNA reads TGTGCCAGCTCACCACCGGCGATCGTAGCTACGCAGTATTTT. Amino acids: CASSPPAIVATQYF.

The chain carries TRBV28 and TRBJ2-7; D is tentatively TRBD1 or TRBD2 (5 bases each). Trimming left V 5 bases short and J 6 bases short, with 14 bases between. Germline V gene lookup returns CDR1 MDHEN and CDR2 SYDVKM. The CDR3 is 13 amino acids. The CDR3 bases are TGTGCCAGCAGTGAGGGGTCCTTCGCCGAGCAGTACTTC. Translation gives CASSEGSFAEQYF.

The chain employs TRBV7-2 and TRBJ2-5; 12 bases match TRBD1. The V gene's germline CDR1 is SGHTA and CDR2 FQGNSA. The CDR3 has 15 residues. V shed 4 bases, J shed 5 bases, and the junction held 5 bases outside the gene matches. The CDR3 sequence is CASSWGQGAWETQYF. In nucleotides, the CDR3 is TGTGCCAGCAGCTGGGGACAGGGGGCTTGGGAGACCCAGTACTTC.

This chain connects TRBV5-4 to TRBJ2-7; 8 positions match TRBD2. This CDR3 is built from 18 residues. V shed 4 bases and J 1 base; nucleotides not matched to a gene: 16. CDR1 and CDR2 (germline): SGHNT, YYREEE (reference sequence). CDR3 bases: TGTGCCAGCAGCCCCCACTTTATGACCCAGCGGGAGTCCTACGAGCAGTACTTC. This translates into CASSPHFMTQRESYEQYF.

In nucleotides, the CDR3 is TGTGCCAGTAGTATCGAGGGGGCTGGCGAGCAGTACTTC. Residues: CASSIEGAGEQYF. The rearrangement joins TRBV19 to TRBJ2-7; 7 positions match TRBD1. The germline CDR1 and CDR2 sequences are LNHDA and SQIVND (reference sequence). With V trimmed by 3 bases and J by 6 bases, 5 bases remained unmatched. The CDR3 is made up of 13 amino acids. The entire variable domain, with the rest obtained from reference TRBV19 and TRBJ2-7, is as follows: DGGITQSPKYLFRKEGQNVTLSCEQNLNHDAMYWYRQDPGQGLRLIYYSQIVNDFQKGDIAEGYSVSREKKESFPLTVTSAQKNPTAFYLCASSIEGAGEQYFGPGTRLTVT.

This chain joins TRBV27 and TRBJ2-6; D gene ambiguous. Germline V lookup: CDR1 MNHEY, CDR2 SMNVEV (reference sequence). Trimming cost V 8 bases and J 2 bases, with 13 bases left between them. This CDR3 contains 15 residues. CDR3 residues: CASRPVRTGANVLTF. DNA for the CDR3: TGTGCCAGCCGCCCGGTTCGAACTGGGGCCAACGTCCTGACTTTC.

This chain uses TRBV29-1 with TRBJ2-5; 11 positions match TRBD2. J gave up 5 bases and V 0 bases, and 5 bases lay outside the gene matches. The CDR3 runs 15 residues. Germline CDR1 reads SQVTM; CDR2 reads ANQGSEA. The CDR3 protein is CSVEDPLAGGETQYF. In DNA, the CDR3 is TGCAGCGTTGAAGATCCCCTAGCGGGAGGCGAGACCCAGTACTTC.

The chain has TRBV9 and TRBJ2-7, with D perhaps matching TRBD2 (6 bases). This CDR3 region has 15 residues. Germline V gene data show CDR1 as SGDLS and CDR2 as YYNGEE. The V end was cut by 0 bases, the J end by 4 bases, with 14 bases between. This chain's CDR3 is CASSVAEGLTYEQYF. DNA for the CDR3: TGTGCCAGCAGCGTAGCGGAGGGGCTCACGTACGAGCAGTACTTC.

The chain employs TRBV9 and TRBJ2-1; D may match TRBD1 or TRBD2 (5 bases each). Germline V gene lookup returns CDR1 SGDLS and CDR2 YYNGEE. V lost 3 bases and J 10 bases, leaving 17 bases between the germline ends. The CDR3 extends over 14 amino acids. The CDR3 loop reads CASSGAEGRWEQFF. CDR3 DNA: TGTGCCAGCAGCGGGGCCGAGGGGCGTTGGGAGCAGTTCTTC.

This clone was counted only a few times. This sequence joins TRBV6-5 and TRBJ2-5, with 7 bases matching TRBD2. The V gene end was trimmed by 2 bases and the J gene end by 7 bases; junction bases not matched to a gene: 4. CDR3 length: 13 residues. Germline CDR1 and CDR2: MNHEY and SVGAGI. This CDR3 reads CASSYREGVTQYF. CDR3 DNA: TGTGCCAGCAGTTACAGGGAGGGTGTGACCCAGTACTTC.

This clone was detected only a few times. The chain employs TRBV13 and TRBJ1-2; weak D call: TRBD1 (5 bases). The CDR3 has 15 residues. Germline V gene lookup returns CDR1 PRHDT and CDR2 FYEKMQ (reference sequence). V was trimmed by 1 base and J by 8 bases, leaving 17 bases between them. The CDR3 here is CASSLVKDWDGGYTF. CDR3 DNA: TGTGCCAGCAGCTTAGTAAAGGACTGGGACGGGGGCTACACCTTC.

This clone was seen a handful of times. The chain carries TRBV9 and TRBJ1-2; no firm D call. This CDR3 has 13 residues. Germline V gene sequence: CDR1 SGDLS, CDR2 YYNGEE. Between the trimmed V and J ends, which lost 0 bases and 2 bases, there was a span of 5 bases. CDR3 sequence: CASSVDRNYGYTF. The CDR3 DNA reads TGTGCCAGCAGCGTAGACAGAAACTATGGCTACACCTTC.